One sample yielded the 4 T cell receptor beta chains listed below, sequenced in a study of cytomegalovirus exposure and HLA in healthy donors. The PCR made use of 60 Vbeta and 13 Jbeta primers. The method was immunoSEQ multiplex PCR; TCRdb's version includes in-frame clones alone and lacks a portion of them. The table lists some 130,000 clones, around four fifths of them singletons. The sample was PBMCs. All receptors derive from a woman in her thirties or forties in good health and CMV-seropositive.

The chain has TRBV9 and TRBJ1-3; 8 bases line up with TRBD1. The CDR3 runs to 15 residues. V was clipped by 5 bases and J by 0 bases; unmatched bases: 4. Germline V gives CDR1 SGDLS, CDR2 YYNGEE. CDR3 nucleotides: TGTGCCAGCAGTACAGGGGGAAGCTCTGGAAACACCATATATTTT. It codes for CASSTGGSSGNTIYF.

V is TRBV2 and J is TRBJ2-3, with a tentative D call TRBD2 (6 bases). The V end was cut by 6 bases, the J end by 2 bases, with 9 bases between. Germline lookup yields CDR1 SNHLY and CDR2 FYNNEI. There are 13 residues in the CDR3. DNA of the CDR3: TGTGCCAGCAGAATGGACTACACAGATACGCAGTATTTT. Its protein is CASRMDYTDTQYF. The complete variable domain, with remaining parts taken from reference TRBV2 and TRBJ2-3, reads EPEVTQTPSHQVTQMGQEVILRCVPISNHLYFYWYRQILGQKVEFLVSFYNNEISEKSEIFDDQFSVERPDGSNFTLKIRSTKLEDSAMYFCASRMDYTDTQYFGPGTRLTVL.

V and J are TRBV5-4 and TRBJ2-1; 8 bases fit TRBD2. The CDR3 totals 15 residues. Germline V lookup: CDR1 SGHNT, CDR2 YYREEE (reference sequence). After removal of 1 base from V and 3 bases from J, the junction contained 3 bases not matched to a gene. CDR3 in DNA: TGTGCCAGCAGCTTGAGCGGGAGTTTCTACAATGAGCAGTTCTTC. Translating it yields CASSLSGSFYNEQFF.

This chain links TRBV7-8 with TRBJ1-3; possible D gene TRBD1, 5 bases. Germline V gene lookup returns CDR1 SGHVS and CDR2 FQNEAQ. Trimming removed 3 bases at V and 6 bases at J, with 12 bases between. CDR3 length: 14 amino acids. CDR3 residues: CASSLSRVENTIYF. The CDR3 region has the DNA TGTGCCAGCAGCTTGTCCAGGGTAGAAAACACCATATATTTT.